The entry below describes one T cell receptor beta chain. The sample belongs to a study of T cells after yellow fever vaccination. Trimming took 6 bases from V and 5 from J; bases not matched to a gene: 7. Germline V gene lookup returns CDR1 SGHTS and CDR2 YDEGEE. The length of the CDR3 is 14 residues. Template switching with 5'RACE generated the TCR cDNA and added a universal primer site and UMIs. TCRdb called the 5' RACE reads again in MiXCR, with one record for every CDR3 protein. The sample records about 580,000 distinct CDR3 sequences, roughly 17% being singletons. The receptor was isolated from a man between 18 and 29 years old who received the YFV17D yellow fever vaccine. The chain carries TRBV5-8 and TRBJ1-1; 10 bases line up with TRBD1. The material sequenced was PBMCs, taken about 5 days after the first yellow fever vaccination. The CDR3 protein is CASIPGQGITEAFF. The CDR3, as DNA: TGTGCCAGCATTCCGGGACAGGGGATTACTGAAGCTTTCTTT.